The 9 T cell receptor beta chains below come from one sample, sequenced in a study of shared clonotypes between healthy human individuals. Assay: immunoSEQ multiplex PCR; the TCRdb copy retains only in-frame clones and omits some. Of millions of clones in the sample, around 94% are singletons; the top ten hold 0.11% to 0.15%. Specimen: naive CD4+ T cells sorted from blood. Indicated subset: CD45RA+ positively selected. These receptors originate from a man aged 18-30 years in good health.

The chain joins TRBV19 to TRBJ2-2; the match to TRBD2 covers 11 bases. CDR1 is LNHDA, CDR2 SQIVND, per germline (reference sequence). The CDR3 spans 19 residues. With V trimmed by 2 bases and J by 7 bases, 15 bases remained unmatched. This CDR3 reads CASSISTSGSSKPRGELFF. The CDR3 DNA follows: TGTGCCAGTAGTATAAGCACTAGCGGGAGTTCCAAACCTCGCGGGGAGCTGTTTTTT. Using reference TRBV19 and TRBJ2-2 for the parts outside the CDR3, the full variable domain is DGGITQSPKYLFRKEGQNVTLSCEQNLNHDAMYWYRQDPGQGLRLIYYSQIVNDFQKGDIAEGYSVSREKKESFPLTVTSAQKNPTAFYLCASSISTSGSSKPRGELFFGEGSRLTVL.

This chain uses TRBV30 with TRBJ1-3; 7 bases are a match to TRBD1. V trimming: 6 bases; J trimming: 0 bases; junction bases outside the gene matches: 8. Germline lookup yields CDR1 GTSNPN and CDR2 SVGIG (reference sequence). CDR3 length: 15 residues. CDR3 sequence reads: CACSGQSFSGNTIYF. The DNA for the CDR3 is TGTGCCTGCTCGGGACAGTCTTTCTCTGGAAACACCATATATTTT.

The chain carries TRBV10-3 and TRBJ1-1; TRBD1 matches 8 bases. The germline CDR1 and CDR2 sequences are ENHRY and SYGVKD. This CDR3 is built from 14 residues. V lost 6 bases, J lost 0 bases, and 3 bases stayed unmatched. Written as DNA, the CDR3 is TGTGCCATCAGCTCGGGACAGGTGAACACTGAAGCTTTCTTT. This encodes CAISSGQVNTEAFF.

DNA for the CDR3: TGTGCCTGGAAATCCCAAGGGGGAAAGAGCTCCTACGAGCAGTACTTC. It specifies CAWKSQGGKSSYEQYF. The chain recombines TRBV30 with TRBJ2-7, with a weak D call TRBD1 (6 bases). Germline CDR1 is GTSNPN and CDR2 is SVGIG (reference sequence). This CDR3 spans 16 amino acids. Trimming removed 4 bases at V and 0 bases at J, with 19 bases between.

The chain is built from TRBV19 and TRBJ1-2; 7 positions agree with TRBD1. V dropped 5 bases and J dropped 2; count of bases not matched to a gene: 5. Looked up from germline, CDR1 is LNHDA and CDR2 is SQIVND (reference sequence). The CDR3 loop spans 14 amino acids. This CDR3 reads CASSVEQGNYGYTF. DNA for the CDR3: TGTGCCAGTAGTGTCGAACAGGGGAACTATGGCTACACCTTC.

The CDR3 nucleotides are TGTGCCAGCAGGCGCACCGTTGGGGGCTACACCTTC. Translated, it gives CASRRTVGGYTF. The rearrangement uses TRBV27 and TRBJ1-2, with D hard to call. V shed 6 bases and J shed 8 bases, with 13 bases lying between them. This CDR3 is 12 amino acids long. The germline CDR1 and CDR2 sequences are MNHEY and SMNVEV (reference sequence).

The rearrangement uses TRBV27 and TRBJ2-5; 8 positions agree with TRBD1. V lost 3 bases, J lost 5 bases, and 8 bases stayed unmatched. From germline, CDR1 is MNHEY and CDR2 SMNVEV (reference sequence). This CDR3 has 15 residues. The CDR3 reads CASSFQGARGETQYF. Here the CDR3 DNA reads TGTGCCAGCAGTTTCCAGGGGGCGCGAGGGGAGACCCAGTACTTC.

The CDR3 sequence is CASSEDKNGYTF. CDR3 nucleotide sequence: TGTGCCAGCAGTGAAGACAAGAATGGCTACACCTTC. The chain employs TRBV2 and TRBJ1-2; D not certain. The CDR3 spans 12 residues. Trimming left V 1 base short and J 6 bases short, with 6 bases between. CDR1 SNHLY and CDR2 FYNNEI come from the germline V gene.

J is TRBJ2-5 and V is TRBV23-1, with TRBD2 matching 12 bases. TRBV23-1 is an open reading frame whose function is uncertain. CDR3 length: 17 residues. V lost 4 bases to trimming and J lost 5 bases; unmatched junction nucleotides: 11. CDR3 sequence reads: CASSRPSSGRAGETQYF. The CDR3 DNA sequence: TGCGCCAGCAGTCGCCCATCTAGCGGGAGGGCTGGGGAGACCCAGTACTTC.